This T cell receptor beta chain was identified in a study of cytotoxic CD8 clonotypes in ibrutinib-treated CLL. Study-level information: Responses: some 24 partial, 2 complete; after median approximately 70 months, 14 stayed remitted, approximately twelve progressed.

Study observations and caveats: Relative to age-matched healthy donors, clonality at baseline was higher, and it tracked circulating CD8+ T-cell counts. The clonality rise at ibrutinib response reflected private clonotype expansion.

The data were produced by immunoSEQ multiplex PCR, yet TCRdb's version contains in-frame clones alone and is incomplete. The profile shows about 200,000 clones, approximately 72% of them singletons. CDR1 is ENHRY, CDR2 SYGVKD, per germline. The CDR3 loop spans 17 amino acids. V lost 3 bases and J lost 0; bases outside the gene matches: 7. Notes on this clone: The antigen is not known.

The sequence came from a human donor with chronic lymphocytic leukemia. The chain employs TRBV10-3 and TRBJ2-2; TRBD2 matches 7 bases. Sequencing used PBMCs, obtained after 24 months of ibrutinib treatment. CDR3 DNA sequence: TGTGCCATCAGTGATGGCACCGGGAGGACGAACACCGGGGAGCTGTTTTTT. This codes for CAISDGTGRTNTGELFF.